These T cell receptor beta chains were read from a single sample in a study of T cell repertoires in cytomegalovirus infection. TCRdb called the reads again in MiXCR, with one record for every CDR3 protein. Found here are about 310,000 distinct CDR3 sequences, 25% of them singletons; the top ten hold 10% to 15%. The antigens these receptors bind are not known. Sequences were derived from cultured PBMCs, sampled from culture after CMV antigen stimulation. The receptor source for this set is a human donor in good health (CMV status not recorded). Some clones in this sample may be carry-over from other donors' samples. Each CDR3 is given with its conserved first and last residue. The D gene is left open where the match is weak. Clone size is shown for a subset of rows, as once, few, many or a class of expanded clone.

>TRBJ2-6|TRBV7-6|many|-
CASSRTLGGTGANVLTF
TGTGCCAGCAGCCGCACCCTCGGGGGCACTGGGGCCAACGTCCTGACTTTC
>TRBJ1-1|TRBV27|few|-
CASSPHLDWNTEAFF
TGTGCCAGCAGTCCCCACCTTGACTGGAACACTGAAGCTTTCTTT
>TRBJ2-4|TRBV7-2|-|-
CASSFPGAANIQYF
TGTGCCAGCAGCTTTCCCGGGGCAGCGAACATTCAGTACTTC
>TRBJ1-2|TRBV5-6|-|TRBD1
CASSEGARDGYTF
TGTGCCAGCAGCGAGGGGGCGCGGGATGGCTACACCTTC
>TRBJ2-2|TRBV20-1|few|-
CSARGLGNTGELFF
TGCAGTGCCCGCGGGTTGGGGAACACCGGGGAGCTGTTTTTT
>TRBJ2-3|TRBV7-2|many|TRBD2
CASSHRLAGGEDTQYF
TGTGCCAGCAGCCACCGACTAGCGGGAGGGGAAGATACGCAGTATTTT
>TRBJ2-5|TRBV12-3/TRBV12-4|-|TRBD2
CASKQSGSETQYF
TGTGCCAGCAAGCAGAGCGGGAGCGAGACCCAGTACTTC
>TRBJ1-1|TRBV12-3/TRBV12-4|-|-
CASSPDTEAFF
TGTGCCAGCAGTCCAGACACTGAAGCTTTCTTT
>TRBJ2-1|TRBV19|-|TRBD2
CASRTSGISYNEQFF
TGTGCCAGTAGAACTAGCGGGATTTCCTACAATGAGCAGTTCTTC
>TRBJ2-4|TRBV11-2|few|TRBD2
CASSHGGVGKNIQYF
TGTGCCAGCAGCCACGGGGGGGTAGGCAAAAACATTCAGTACTTC
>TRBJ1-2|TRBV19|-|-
CASIGPTYGYTF
TGTGCCAGTATAGGTCCAACCTATGGCTACACCTTC
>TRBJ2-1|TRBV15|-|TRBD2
CATSGTGTSGRAPYNEQFF
TGTGCCACCAGCGGGACCGGGACTAGCGGGAGGGCACCCTACAATGAGCAGTTCTTC
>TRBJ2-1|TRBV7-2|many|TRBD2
CASSFSGTSGHNEQFF
TGTGCCAGCAGCTTCTCCGGGACTAGCGGACACAATGAGCAGTTCTTC
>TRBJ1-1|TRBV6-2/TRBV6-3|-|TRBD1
CASSLTSRDRGPTEAFF
TGTGCCAGCAGTTTAACAAGCCGGGACAGGGGGCCCACTGAAGCTTTCTTT
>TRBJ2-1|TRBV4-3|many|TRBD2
CASSQDLQPGGIFNEQFF
TGCGCCAGCAGCCAAGATCTGCAGCCGGGAGGAATTTTTAATGAGCAGTTCTTC
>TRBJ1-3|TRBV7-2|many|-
CASSASANTGGNTIYF
TGTGCCAGCAGCGCCTCCGCCAATACGGGGGGAAACACCATATATTTT
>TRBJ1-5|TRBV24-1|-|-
CATSDPASSGEPQHF
TGTGCCACCAGTGATCCGGCCTCTTCGGGGGAGCCCCAGCATTTT
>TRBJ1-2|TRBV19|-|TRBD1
CASRPGQGVNYGYTF
TGTGCCAGTAGACCGGGACAGGGGGTCAACTATGGCTACACCTTC
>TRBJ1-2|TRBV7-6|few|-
CASSLGSPLYGYTF
TGTGCCAGCAGCTTAGGTTCACCTCTCTATGGCTACACCTTC
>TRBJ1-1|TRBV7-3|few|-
CASSFTKANTEAFF
TGTGCCAGCAGCTTTACGAAGGCGAACACTGAAGCTTTCTTT
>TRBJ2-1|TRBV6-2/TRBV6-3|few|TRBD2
CASSYPMTSGRGNEQFF
TGTGCCAGCAGTTACCCGATGACTAGCGGGAGGGGGAATGAGCAGTTCTTC
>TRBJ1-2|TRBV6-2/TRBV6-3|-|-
CASSQQGLGYTF
TGTGCCAGCAGTCAACAGGGCTTGGGCTACACCTTC